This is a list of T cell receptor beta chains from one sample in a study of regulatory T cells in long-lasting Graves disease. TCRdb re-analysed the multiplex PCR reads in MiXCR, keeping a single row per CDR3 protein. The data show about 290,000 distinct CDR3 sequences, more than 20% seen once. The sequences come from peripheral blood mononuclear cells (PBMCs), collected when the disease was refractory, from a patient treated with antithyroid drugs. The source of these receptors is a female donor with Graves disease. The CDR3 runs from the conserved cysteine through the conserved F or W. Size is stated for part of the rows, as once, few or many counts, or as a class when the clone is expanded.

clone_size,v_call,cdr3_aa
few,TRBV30,CAWSVGRGGSPLHF
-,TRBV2,CASSVEPSGSSGSYNEQFF
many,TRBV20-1,CSARPGGVRQETQYF
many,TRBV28,CASSLSLADQETQYF
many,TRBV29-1,CSARDRVSYEQYF
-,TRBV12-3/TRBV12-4,CASSFVRGARVQPQHF
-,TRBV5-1,CTSRGVAGLGETQYF
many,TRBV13,CASSSRDRVSEQYF
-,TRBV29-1,CSVEGSGTGTDTQYF
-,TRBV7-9,CASSPQTSGDSYEQYF
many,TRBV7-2,CASSLVSGNNQPQHF
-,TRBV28,CASSPGGVEAPYYGYTF
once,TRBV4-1,CASSPAPGTLHTYEQYF
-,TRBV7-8,CASSLGGAVDYEQYF
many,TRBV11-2,CASSLDPGHPTEAFF
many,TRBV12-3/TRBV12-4,CASISPDGTGELFF
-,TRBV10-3,CAIGREQGTYEQYF
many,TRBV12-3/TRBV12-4,CASSPEVRYQQYF
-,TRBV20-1,CSAPNSGLNTEAFF
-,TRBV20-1,CSANRRGFMNTEAFF
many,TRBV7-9,CASSAAEGRHGYTF
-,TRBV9,CASSKEVGLVGVETQYF
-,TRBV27,CASSFRGDNEQFF
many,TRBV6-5,CASSYERSYEQYF
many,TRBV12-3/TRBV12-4,CASRINPPGETQYF
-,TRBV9,CASSVEASGRAYPHEQYF
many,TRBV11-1,CASSSPLNTEAFF
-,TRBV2,CASSEDTNGRETQYF
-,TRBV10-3,CAISETDGNEQYF
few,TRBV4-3,CASSQRGLAIYEQYF